One T cell receptor (beta chain) is described in this entry. These data belong to a study of blood T cell repertoires in COVID-19. Sequencing was performed with immunoSEQ multiplex PCR; in TCRdb, only in-frame clones are kept and a portion is missing. The data contain 450,000 or so clones, 89% of them singletons. Sequenced: peripheral blood. The clonotype comes from a young man with COVID-19, enrolled during active disease.

The CDR3 DNA reads TGTGCCAGTAGTATTGGGGGGAGGTCCTACAATGAGCAGTTCTTC. This sequence encodes CASSIGGRSYNEQFF. The chain uses TRBV19 and TRBJ2-1, with TRBD2 as a possible D gene (6 bases). Germline values: CDR1 LNHDA, CDR2 SQIVND (reference sequence). The CDR3 extends over 15 amino acids. Trimming removed 3 bases at V and 1 base at J, with 10 bases between.